The following is a T cell receptor beta chain sequence with its context. Its antigen is unidentified. Germline V gene sequence: CDR1 LGHDT, CDR2 YNNKEL (reference sequence). The V gene lost 1 base and the J gene lost 3 bases, with 4 bases spanning the gap. The length of the CDR3 is 13 residues. These data originate in a study of T cell responses to AZD1222 COVID-19 vaccine. Study-level points and caveats: Only a handful of individuals given AZD1222 were seropositive at baseline. After the peak T cell response, and only then, were repertoires sampled. The span of vaccine-associated CD4 TCRs extended across spike, with dominance at 160-218 and 743-854. In the spike-specific TCR repertoire, nearly half reportedly target unmutated variant regions.

Repertoires were generated with immunoSEQ multiplex PCR, while TCRdb's copy carries only in-frame clones and drops some. The sample holds tens of thousands of clones, 92% seen once. This specimen consisted of peripheral blood, obtained 28 days after the second AZD1222 dose. The V gene is TRBV3-1 (or the pseudogene TRBV3-2), the J gene TRBJ2-1; D gene ambiguous. The source of this sequence is an adult who received the AZD1222 COVID-19 vaccine. The CDR3 loop is CASSQVNYNEQFF. CDR3 coding DNA: TGTGCCAGCAGCCAAGTAAACTACAATGAGCAGTTCTTC.